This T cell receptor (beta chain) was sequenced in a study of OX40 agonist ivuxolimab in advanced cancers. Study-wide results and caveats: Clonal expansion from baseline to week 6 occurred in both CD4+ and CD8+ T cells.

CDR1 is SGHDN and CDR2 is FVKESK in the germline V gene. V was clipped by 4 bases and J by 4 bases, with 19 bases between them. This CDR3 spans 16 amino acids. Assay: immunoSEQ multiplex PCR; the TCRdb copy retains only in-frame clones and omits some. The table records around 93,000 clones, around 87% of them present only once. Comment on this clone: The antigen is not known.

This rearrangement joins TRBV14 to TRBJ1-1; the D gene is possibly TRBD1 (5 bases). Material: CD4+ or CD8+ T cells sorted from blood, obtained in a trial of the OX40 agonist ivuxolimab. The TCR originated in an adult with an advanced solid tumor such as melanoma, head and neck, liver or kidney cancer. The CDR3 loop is CASSPRQARQGTEAFF. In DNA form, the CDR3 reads TGTGCCAGCAGCCCGAGACAAGCTCGCCAGGGCACTGAAGCTTTCTTT.